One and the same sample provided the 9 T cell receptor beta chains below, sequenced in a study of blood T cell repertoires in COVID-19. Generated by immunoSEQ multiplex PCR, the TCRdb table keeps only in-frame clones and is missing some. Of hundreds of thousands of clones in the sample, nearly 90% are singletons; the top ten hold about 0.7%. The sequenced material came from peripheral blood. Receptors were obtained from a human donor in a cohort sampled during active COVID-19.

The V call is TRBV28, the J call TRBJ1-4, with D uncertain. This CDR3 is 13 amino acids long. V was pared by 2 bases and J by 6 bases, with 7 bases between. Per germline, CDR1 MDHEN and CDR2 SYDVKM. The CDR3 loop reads CASSLGADEKLFF. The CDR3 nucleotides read TGTGCCAGCAGTTTAGGAGCGGATGAAAAACTGTTTTTT.

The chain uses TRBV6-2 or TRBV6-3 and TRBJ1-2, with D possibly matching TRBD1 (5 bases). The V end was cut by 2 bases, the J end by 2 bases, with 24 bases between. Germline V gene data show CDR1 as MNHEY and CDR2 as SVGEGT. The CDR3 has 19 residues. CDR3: CASSYPREVRSSQNYGYTF. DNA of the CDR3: TGTGCCAGCAGTTACCCCAGGGAGGTACGCTCCTCCCAGAACTATGGCTACACCTTC.

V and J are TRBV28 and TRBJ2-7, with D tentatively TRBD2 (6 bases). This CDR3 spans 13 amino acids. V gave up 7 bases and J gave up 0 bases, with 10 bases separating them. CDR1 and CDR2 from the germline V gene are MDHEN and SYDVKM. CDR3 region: CASTRGSSYEQYF. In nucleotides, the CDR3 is TGTGCCAGCACCCGGGGGAGCTCCTACGAGCAGTACTTC.

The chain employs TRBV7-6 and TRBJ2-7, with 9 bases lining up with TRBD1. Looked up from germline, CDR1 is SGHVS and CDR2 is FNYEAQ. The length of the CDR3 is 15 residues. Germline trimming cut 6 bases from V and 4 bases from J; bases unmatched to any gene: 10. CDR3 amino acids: CASSPIGTGKYEQYF. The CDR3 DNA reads TGTGCCAGCAGTCCGATCGGGACAGGGAAGTACGAGCAGTACTTC.

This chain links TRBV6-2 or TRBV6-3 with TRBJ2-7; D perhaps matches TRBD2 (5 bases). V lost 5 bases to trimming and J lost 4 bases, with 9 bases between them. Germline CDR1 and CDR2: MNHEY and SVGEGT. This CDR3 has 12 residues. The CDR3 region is CASSPDYYEQYF. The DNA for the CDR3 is TGTGCCAGCAGTCCCGACTATTACGAGCAGTACTTC.

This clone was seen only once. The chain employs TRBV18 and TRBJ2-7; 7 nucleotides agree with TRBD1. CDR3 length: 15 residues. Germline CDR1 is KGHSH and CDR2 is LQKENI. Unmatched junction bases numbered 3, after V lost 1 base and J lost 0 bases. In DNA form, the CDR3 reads TGTGCCAGCTCACCACGAGAGGGGGCCTCCTACGAGCAGTACTTC. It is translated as CASSPREGASYEQYF.

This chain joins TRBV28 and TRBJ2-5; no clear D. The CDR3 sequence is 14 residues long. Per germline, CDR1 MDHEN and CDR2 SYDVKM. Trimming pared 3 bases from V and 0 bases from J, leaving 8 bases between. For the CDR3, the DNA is TGTGCCAGCAGTTTCGCAGGCCACCAAGAGACCCAGTACTTC. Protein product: CASSFAGHQETQYF. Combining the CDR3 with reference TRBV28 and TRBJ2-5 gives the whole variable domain DVKVTQSSRYLVKRTGEKVFLECVQDMDHENMFWYRQDPGLGLRLIYFSYDVKMKEKGDIPEGYSVSREKKERFSLILESASTNQTSMYLCASSFAGHQETQYFGPGTRLLVL.

CDR3 in DNA: TGTGCCAGCTCCGGGACAGGGAATGAAAAACTGTTTTTT. It translates to CASSGTGNEKLFF. The chain has TRBV19 and TRBJ1-4, with TRBD1 matching over 9 bases. The J segment lost 5 bases and the V segment lost 9 bases, leaving 4 bases of the junction unmatched. CDR1 is LNHDA, CDR2 SQIVND, per germline (reference sequence). The CDR3 has 13 amino acids.

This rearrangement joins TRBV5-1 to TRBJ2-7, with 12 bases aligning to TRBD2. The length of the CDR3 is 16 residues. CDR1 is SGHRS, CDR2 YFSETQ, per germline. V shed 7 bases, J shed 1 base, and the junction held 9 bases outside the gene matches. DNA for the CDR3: TGCGCCAGCTACGGACTAGCGGGACCTGGGTCCTACGAGCAGTACTTC. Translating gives CASYGLAGPGSYEQYF.